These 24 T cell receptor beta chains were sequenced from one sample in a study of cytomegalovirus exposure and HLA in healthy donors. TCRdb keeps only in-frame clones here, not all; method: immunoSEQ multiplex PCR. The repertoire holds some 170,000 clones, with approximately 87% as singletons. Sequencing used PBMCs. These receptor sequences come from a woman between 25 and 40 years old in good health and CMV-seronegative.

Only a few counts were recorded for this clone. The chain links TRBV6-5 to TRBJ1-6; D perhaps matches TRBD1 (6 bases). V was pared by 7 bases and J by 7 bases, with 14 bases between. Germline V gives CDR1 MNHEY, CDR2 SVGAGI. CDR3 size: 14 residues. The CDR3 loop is CASTRTGTNSPLHF. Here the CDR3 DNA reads TGTGCCAGCACTAGAACAGGGACAAATTCACCCCTCCACTTT.

CDR3 residues: CASSLDGGNTDTQYF. The CDR3 DNA reads as TGTGCCAGCAGCTTAGATGGGGGCAACACAGATACGCAGTATTTT. J is TRBJ2-3 and V is TRBV11-2, with D maybe TRBD1 (6 bases). The CDR3 contains 15 residues. The V gene lost 0 bases and the J gene lost 2 bases, with 9 bases spanning the gap. Germline CDR1 is SGHAT and CDR2 is FQNNGV.

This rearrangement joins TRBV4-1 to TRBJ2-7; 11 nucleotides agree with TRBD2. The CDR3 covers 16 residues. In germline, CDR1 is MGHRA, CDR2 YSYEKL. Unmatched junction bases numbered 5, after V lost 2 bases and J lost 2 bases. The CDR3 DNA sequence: TGCGCCAGCAGCCAAATACATAGCGGGGGGGCCTACGAGCAGTACTTC. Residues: CASSQIHSGGAYEQYF.

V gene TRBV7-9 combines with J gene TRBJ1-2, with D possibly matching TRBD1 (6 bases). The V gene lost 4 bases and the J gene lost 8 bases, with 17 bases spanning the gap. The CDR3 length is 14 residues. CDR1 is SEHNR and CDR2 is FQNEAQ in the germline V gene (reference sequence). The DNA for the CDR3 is TGTGCCAGCAGCTCGACCATAGGACAGTTGGGCTACACCTTC. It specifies CASSSTIGQLGYTF.

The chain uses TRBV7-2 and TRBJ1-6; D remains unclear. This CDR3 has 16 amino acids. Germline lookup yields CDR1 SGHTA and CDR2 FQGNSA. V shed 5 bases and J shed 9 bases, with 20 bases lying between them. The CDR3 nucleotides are TGTGCCAGCAGCGAAAACCGGGTCCCGGTAGGTTCACCCCTCCACTTT. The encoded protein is CASSENRVPVGSPLHF.

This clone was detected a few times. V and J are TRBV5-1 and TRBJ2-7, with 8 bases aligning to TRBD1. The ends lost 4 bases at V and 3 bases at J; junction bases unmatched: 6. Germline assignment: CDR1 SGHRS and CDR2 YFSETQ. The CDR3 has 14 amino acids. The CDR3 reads CASSRGQGSYEQYF. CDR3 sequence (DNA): TGCGCCAGCAGCAGAGGACAGGGAAGCTACGAGCAGTACTTC.

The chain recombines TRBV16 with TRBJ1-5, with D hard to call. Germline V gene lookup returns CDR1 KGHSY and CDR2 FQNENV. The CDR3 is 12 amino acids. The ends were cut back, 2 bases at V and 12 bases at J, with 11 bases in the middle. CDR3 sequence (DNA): TGTGCCAGCAGCCAACGGGCCGGAGGCCAGCATTTT. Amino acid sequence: CASSQRAGGQHF.

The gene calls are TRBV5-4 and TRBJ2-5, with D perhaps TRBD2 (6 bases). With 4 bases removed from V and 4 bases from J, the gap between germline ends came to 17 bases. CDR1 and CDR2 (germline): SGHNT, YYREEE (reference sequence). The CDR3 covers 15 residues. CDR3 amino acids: CASSAGTGGLETQYF. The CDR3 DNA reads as TGTGCCAGCAGCGCGGGGACCGGCGGGTTAGAGACCCAGTACTTC.

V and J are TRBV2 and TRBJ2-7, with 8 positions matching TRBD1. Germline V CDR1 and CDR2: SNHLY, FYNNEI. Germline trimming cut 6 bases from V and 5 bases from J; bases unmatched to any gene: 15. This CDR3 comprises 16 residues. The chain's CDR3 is CASRGWPGQDHDEQYF. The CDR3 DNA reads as TGTGCCAGCAGGGGATGGCCGGGACAGGACCATGACGAGCAGTACTTC.

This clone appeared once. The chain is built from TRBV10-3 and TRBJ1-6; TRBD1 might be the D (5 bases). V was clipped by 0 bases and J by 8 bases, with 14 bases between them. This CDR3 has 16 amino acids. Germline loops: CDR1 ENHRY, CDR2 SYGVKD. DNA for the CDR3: TGTGCCATCAGTGAGTCGAGGCAGGGAAGGGATTCACCCCTCCACTTT. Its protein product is CAISESRQGRDSPLHF.

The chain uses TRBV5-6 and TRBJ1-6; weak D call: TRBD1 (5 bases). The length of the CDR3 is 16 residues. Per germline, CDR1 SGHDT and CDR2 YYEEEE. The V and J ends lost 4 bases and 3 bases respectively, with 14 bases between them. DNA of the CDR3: TGTGCCAGCAGCGAGATTCGGCAGGGCTATAATTCACCCCTCCACTTT. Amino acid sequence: CASSEIRQGYNSPLHF.

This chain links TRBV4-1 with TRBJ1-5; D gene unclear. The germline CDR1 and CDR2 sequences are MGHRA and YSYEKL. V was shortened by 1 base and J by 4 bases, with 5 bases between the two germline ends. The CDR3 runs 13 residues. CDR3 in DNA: TGCGCCAGCAGCCAAGTACTAAATCAGCCCCAGCATTTT. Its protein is CASSQVLNQPQHF.

The CDR3 DNA reads TGCGCCAGCAGCTTTACAGGGGAGGCCAATCAGCCCCAGCATTTT. Translating gives CASSFTGEANQPQHF. The chain uses TRBV5-1 and TRBJ1-5; 7 nucleotides line up with TRBD1. The germline V gene encodes CDR1 SGHRS and CDR2 YFSETQ. This CDR3 region has 15 residues. V trimming: 2 bases; J trimming: 3 bases; junction bases outside the gene matches: 5.

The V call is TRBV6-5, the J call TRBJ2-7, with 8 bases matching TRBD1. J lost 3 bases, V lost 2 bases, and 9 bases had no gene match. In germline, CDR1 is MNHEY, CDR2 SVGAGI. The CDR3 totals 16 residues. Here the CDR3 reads CASSYTGQGGLYEQYF. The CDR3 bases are TGTGCCAGCAGTTACACTGGACAGGGAGGACTCTACGAGCAGTACTTC.

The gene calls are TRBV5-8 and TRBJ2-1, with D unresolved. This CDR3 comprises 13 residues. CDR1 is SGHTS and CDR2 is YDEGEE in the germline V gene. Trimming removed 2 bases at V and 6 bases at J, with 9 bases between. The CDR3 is CASSFPGFNEQFF. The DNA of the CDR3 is TGTGCCAGCAGCTTTCCTGGCTTCAATGAGCAGTTCTTC.

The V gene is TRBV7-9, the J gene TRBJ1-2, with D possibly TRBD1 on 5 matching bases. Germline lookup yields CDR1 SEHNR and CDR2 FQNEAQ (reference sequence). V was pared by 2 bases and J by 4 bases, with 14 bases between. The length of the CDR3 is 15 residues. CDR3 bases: TGTGCCAGCAGCTTAAACATCAGGGTAGGCTATGGCTACACCTTC. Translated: CASSLNIRVGYGYTF.

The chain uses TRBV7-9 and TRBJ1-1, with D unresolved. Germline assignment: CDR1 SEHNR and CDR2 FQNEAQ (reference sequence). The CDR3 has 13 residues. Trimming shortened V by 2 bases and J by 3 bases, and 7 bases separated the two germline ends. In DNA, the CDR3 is TGTGCCAGCAGCTTAACTTTAGACACTGAAGCTTTCTTT. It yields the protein CASSLTLDTEAFF.

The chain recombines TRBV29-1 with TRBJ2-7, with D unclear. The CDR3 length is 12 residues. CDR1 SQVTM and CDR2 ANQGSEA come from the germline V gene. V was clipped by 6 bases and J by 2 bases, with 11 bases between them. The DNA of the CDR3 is TGCAGCGTCCTTTCGGCGGCCTACGAGCAGTACTTC. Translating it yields CSVLSAAYEQYF.

DNA of the CDR3: TGCGCCAGCAGCTCCGGAGTGGCGGGGAACAACAATGAGCAGTTCTTC. It encodes CASSSGVAGNNNEQFF. The J gene is TRBJ2-1, the V gene TRBV5-1; weak D call: TRBD2 (6 bases). V was shortened by 3 bases and J by 5 bases, with 18 bases between the two germline ends. The germline gives CDR1 SGHRS, CDR2 YFSETQ. This CDR3 is 16 amino acids long.

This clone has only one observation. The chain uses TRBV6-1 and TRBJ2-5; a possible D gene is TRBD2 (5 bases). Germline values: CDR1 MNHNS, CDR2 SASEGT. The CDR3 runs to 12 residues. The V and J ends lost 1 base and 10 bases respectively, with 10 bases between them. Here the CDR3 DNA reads TGTGCCAGCAGTGAAGACTTGGGGAGCCAGTACTTC. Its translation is CASSEDLGSQYF.

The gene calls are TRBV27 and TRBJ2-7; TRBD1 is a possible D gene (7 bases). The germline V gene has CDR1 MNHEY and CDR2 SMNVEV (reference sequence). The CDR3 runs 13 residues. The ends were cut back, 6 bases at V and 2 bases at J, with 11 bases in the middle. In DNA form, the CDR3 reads TGTGCCAGCAGGCGGGACAGTCCCTACGAGCAGTACTTC. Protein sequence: CASRRDSPYEQYF.

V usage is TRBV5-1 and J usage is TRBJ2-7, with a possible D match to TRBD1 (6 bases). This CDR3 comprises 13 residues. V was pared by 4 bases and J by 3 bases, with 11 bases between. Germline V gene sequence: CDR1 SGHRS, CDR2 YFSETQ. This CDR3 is CASSPGTLYEQYF. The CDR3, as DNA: TGCGCCAGCAGCCCAGGGACACTCTACGAGCAGTACTTC.

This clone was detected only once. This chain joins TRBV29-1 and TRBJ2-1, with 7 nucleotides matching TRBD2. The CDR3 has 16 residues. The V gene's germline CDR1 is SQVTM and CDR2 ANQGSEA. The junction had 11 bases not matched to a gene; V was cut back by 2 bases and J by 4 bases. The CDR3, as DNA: TGCAGCGTTGAACGCGTGCCCCGGGAGGATTACAATGAGCAGTTCTTC. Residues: CSVERVPREDYNEQFF.

The CDR3 DNA reads TGCGCCAGCAGCTTGCTTAGAGTGACCTACAATGAGCAGTTCTTC. It translates to CASSLLRVTYNEQFF. This chain connects TRBV5-1 to TRBJ2-1; D unclear. The V end lost 1 base, the J end lost 2 bases, and 10 bases lay between the germline ends. Germline V gene data show CDR1 as SGHRS and CDR2 as YFSETQ. The CDR3 has 15 amino acids.